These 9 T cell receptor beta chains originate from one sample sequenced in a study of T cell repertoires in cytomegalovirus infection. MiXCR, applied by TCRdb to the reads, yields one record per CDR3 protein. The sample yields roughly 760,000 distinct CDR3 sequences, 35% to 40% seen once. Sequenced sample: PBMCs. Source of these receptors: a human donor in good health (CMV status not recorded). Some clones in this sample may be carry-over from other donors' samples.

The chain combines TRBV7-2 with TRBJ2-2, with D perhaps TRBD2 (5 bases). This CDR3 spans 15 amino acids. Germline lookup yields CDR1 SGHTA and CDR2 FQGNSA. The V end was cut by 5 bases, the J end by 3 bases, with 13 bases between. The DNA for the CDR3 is TGTGCCAGCAGCCGCGGGCAGTCGGACACCGGGGAGCTGTTTTTT. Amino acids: CASSRGQSDTGELFF.

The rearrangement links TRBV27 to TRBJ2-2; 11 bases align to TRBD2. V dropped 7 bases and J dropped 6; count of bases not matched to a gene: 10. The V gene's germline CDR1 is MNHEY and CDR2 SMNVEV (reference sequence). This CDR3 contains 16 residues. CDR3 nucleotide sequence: TGTGCCAGCAAAGGAACTAGCGGGAGTTACGCCGGGGAGCTGTTTTTT. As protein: CASKGTSGSYAGELFF.

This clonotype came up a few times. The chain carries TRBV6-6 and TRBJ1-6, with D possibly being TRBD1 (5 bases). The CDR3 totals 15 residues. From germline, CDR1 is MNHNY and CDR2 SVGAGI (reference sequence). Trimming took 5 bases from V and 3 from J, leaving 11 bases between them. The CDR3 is CASSPDSNYNSPLHF. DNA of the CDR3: TGTGCCAGCAGTCCAGACAGTAACTATAATTCACCCCTCCACTTT.

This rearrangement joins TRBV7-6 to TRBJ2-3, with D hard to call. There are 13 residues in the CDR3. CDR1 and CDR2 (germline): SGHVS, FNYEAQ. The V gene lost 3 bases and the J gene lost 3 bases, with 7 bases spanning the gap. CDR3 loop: CASSLSMTDTQYF. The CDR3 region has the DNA TGTGCCAGCAGCTTGTCCATGACAGATACGCAGTATTTT. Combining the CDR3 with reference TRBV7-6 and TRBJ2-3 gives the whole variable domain GAGVSQSPRYKVTKRGQDVALRCDPISGHVSLYWYRQALGQGPEFLTYFNYEAQQDKSGLPNDRFSAERPEGSISTLTIQRTEQRDSAMYRCASSLSMTDTQYFGPGTRLTVL.

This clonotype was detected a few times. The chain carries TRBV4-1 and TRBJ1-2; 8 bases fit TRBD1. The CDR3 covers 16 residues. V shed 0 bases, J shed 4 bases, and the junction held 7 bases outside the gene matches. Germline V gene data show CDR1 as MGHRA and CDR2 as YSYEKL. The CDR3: CASSQEQGGRSYGYTF. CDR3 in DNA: TGCGCCAGCAGCCAAGAACAGGGGGGGCGCAGCTATGGCTACACCTTC.

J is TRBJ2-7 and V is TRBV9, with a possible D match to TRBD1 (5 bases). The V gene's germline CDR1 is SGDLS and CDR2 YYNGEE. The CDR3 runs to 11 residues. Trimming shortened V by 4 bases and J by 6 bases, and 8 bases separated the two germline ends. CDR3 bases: TGTGCCAGCAGCCAGGGTTCCGAGCAGTACTTC. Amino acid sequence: CASSQGSEQYF.

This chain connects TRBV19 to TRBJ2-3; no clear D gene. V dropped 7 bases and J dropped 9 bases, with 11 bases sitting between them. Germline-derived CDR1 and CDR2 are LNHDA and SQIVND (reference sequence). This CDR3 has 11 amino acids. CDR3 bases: TGTGCCAGTACCGACTCGTGGACGCAGTATTTT. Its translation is CASTDSWTQYF.

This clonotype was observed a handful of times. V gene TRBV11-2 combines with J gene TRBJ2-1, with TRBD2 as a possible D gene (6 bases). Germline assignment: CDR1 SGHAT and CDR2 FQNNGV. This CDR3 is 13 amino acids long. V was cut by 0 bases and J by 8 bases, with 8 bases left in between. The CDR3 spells CASSLDRGYEQFF. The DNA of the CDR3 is TGTGCCAGCAGCTTAGATCGGGGGTATGAGCAGTTCTTC.

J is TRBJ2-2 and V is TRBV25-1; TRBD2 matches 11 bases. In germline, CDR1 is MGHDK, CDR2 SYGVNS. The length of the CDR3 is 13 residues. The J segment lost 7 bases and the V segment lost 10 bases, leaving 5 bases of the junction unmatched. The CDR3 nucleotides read TGTGCCAAAGCACTAGCGGGAGTCGGGGAGCTGTTTTTT. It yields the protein CAKALAGVGELFF. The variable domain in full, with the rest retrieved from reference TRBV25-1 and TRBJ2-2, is EADIYQTPRYLVIGTGKKITLECSQTMGHDKMYWYQQDPGMELHLIHYSYGVNSTEKGDLSSESTVSRIRTEHFPLTLESARPSHTSQYLCAKALAGVGELFFGEGSRLTVL.